This T cell receptor (beta chain) was identified during a study of CD8+CD57+ T cells in acquired aplastic anemia (dated by TCRdb to 2016 to 2019). The study in broad terms: Extracted DNA from sorted CD4+ and CD8+ cells averaged about 3.4 ug, ranging from about 0.18 to 27.4 ug. CD8+CD57+ expansion was defined as a frequency above the mean frequency observed in healthy subjects. The research as a whole found: Patients and healthy controls showed no significant difference in CD8+ Simpson's diversity (P=0.060). Approximately 31 CD8+ CDR3 sequences were found in both patients and controls but appeared to be highly expressed in patients and within the immunodominant clones of the patients.

Patients chosen for sequencing had shown expansion of CD8+CD57+ cells by flow cytometry. Every patient had a diagnosis of severe acquired aplastic anemia based on International Study of Aplastic Anemia and Agranulocytosis and Camitta criteria. No patient had received any therapy when blood was sampled. In this study, sorted CD4+ and CD8+ T cells from the blood of healthy subjects and of severe aplastic anemia patients had their TCR repertoires deep-sequenced. In the USA, patient enrollment took place under clinicaltrials.gov protocols 00001620, 01623167, 00001397, 00071045, 00081523 and 00961064. Ficoll-Paque density gradient centrifugation was used to isolate peripheral blood mononuclear cells. Before DNA was extracted, CD4+ and CD8+ T cells were sorted using either FACS or magnetic beads. Concerning this clonotype itself: Its antigen remains unidentified. Base qualities are not at hand, and no much larger clone is one base apart.

TCR beta VDJ combination and CDR3 sequence profiling used genomic DNA as the template. An Illumina HiSeq 2000 was the platform used for TCR repertoire sequencing. Under the source paper's analysis protocol: Repertoires were assessed using TRBV/TRBJ rearrangement plots, CDR3 size and DJ length profiles, and Simpson's diversity index. Whichever DNA sequence was most abundant in the deep sequencing data was defined as the immunodominant clone. CDR3 amino acid sequences were checked for sharing across subjects and were also compared against the VDJdb database and published repertoires. The raw public reads went through TCRdb reprocessing: fastp at Q25, MiXCR clone calling, in-frame beta chains kept. Under each unique CDR3 protein, matching rows form one entry showing the most common genes and DNA. Here the V and J calls rest on TCRdb's processing, not on the authors' analysis. The sample includes a few hundred thousand distinct CDR3 sequences, with approximately 79% observed a single time. 35% to 50% of the sample comes from the top ten.

The CDR3 runs 14 residues from the cysteine to the phenylalanine. This entry keeps only the CDR3 DNA: 42 bases, framed from base 1. Trimming takes 4 bases from V and 17 bases from J, and the germline ends sit 23 bases apart. From the germline V gene, CDR1 is SGHDN and CDR2 is FVKESK. The sequenced material came from sorted CD4+, CD8+, or CD8+CD57+ T cells (not recorded which) from PBMCs. This sequence uses TRBV14 and TRBJ2-2; TRBD2 is perhaps the D gene, given 5 matching bases. The clonotype was recovered from a human donor with aplastic anemia. CDR3 region: CASSLDPGSVETFF. The sequenced DNA: TGTGCCAGCAGCCTCGATCCGGGATCGGTGGAGACTTTTTTT.